This T cell receptor (beta chain) was retrieved from a study of blood T cell repertoires in COVID-19. Study-level background: Donors in the United States, Italy and Spain gave samples during acute or convalescent COVID-19. Sample material is recorded as cDNA or gDNA derived from T cells, B-cell-depleted T cells, or PBMCs.

Authors' processing steps: The authors estimated nucleated cell counts from reference gene primer amplification. Measured with immunoSEQ multiplex PCR; TCRdb has only the in-frame clones, and not every one. V, J and clone size were drawn from that table, and D and trimming were deduced from the DNA. The data contain approximately 220,000 clones, 75% to 90% of them singletons. This clone was observed a single time. This CDR3 region has 15 residues. The germline gives CDR1 MNHEY, CDR2 SMNVEV (reference sequence). The V segment lost 4 bases and the J segment 5 bases; nucleotides outside the gene matches: 8.

The TCR was taken from a middle-aged man with acute or convalescent COVID-19. Sequencing was performed on peripheral blood. The chain joins TRBV27 to TRBJ2-5; 9 nucleotides line up with TRBD1. The CDR3 loop reads CASSSFGQGSETQYF. In nucleotides, the CDR3 is TGTGCCAGCAGTTCGTTTGGACAGGGGAGTGAGACCCAGTACTTC.